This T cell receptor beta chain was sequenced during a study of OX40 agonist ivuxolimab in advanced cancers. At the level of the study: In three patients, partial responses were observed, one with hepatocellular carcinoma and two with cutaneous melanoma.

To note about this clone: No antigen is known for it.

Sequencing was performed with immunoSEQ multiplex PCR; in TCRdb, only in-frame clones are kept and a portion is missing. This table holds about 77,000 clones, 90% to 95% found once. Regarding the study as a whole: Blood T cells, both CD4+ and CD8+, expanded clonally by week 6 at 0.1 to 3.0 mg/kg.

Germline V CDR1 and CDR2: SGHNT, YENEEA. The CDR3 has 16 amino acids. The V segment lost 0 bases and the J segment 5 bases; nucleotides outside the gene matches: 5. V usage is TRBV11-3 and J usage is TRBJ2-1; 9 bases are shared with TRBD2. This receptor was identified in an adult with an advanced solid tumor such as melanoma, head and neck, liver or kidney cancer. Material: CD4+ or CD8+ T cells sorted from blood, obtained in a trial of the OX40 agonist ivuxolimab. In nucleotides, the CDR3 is TGTGCCAGCAGCTTAGAGGGGACTAGCAGTAACAATGAGCAGTTCTTC. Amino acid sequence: CASSLEGTSSNNEQFF. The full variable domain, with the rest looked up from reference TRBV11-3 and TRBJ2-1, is EAGVVQSPRYKIIEKKQPVAFWCNPISGHNTLYWYLQNLGQGPELLIRYENEEAVDDSQLPKDRFSAERLKGVDSTLKIQPAELGDSAVYLCASSLEGTSSNNEQFFGPGTRLTVL.